This T cell receptor (beta chain) stems from a study of technical replicates of blood from several donors. Assay used: immunoSEQ multiplex PCR; TCRdb lists only in-frame clones, some missing. The data show over 50,000 clones, roughly 97% seen once. V was clipped by 1 base and J by 7 bases, with 11 bases between them. From germline, CDR1 is SGHRS and CDR2 YFSETQ. The CDR3 contains 13 residues. The specimen sequenced was T cells isolated from PBMCs. The chain joins TRBV5-1 to TRBJ1-1; D is undetermined. The receptor's source is a human donor in good health. The DNA of the CDR3 is TGCGCCAGCAGCTTGAGTGAAACAAATGAAGCTTTCTTT. Its protein product is CASSLSETNEAFF.